This entry describes one T cell receptor beta chain. Its antigen is unknown. Germline V gene sequence: CDR1 MNHNY, CDR2 SVGAGI (reference sequence). The V and J ends lost 8 bases and 6 bases respectively, with 23 bases between them. This CDR3 has 15 residues. This sample stems from a study of lymphopenia after photon versus proton radiotherapy. Study-level findings and limits: After lymphocyte nadir, photon-treated repertoires showed oligoclonal expansion, especially CD8+ Temra. Photon-treated patients lost naive T cells and TCR diversity; proton-treated stayed stable.

Some clones are missing from TCRdb's copy, which holds only in-frame ones; the method was immunoSEQ multiplex PCR. The sample records over 35,000 clones, more than 70% being singletons. The receptor's source is a woman between 65 and 79 years old with pancreatic cancer. Some clones in this sample may be carry-over from other donors' samples. This material consisted of peripheral blood, taken from a patient treated with proton-based radiotherapy. The chain joins TRBV6-6 to TRBJ2-7, with D possibly matching TRBD1 (6 bases). As DNA, the CDR3 is TGTGCCAGCCGTACCCACTCGGACAGAAGTGGCGAGCAGTACTTC. Translation gives CASRTHSDRSGEQYF.